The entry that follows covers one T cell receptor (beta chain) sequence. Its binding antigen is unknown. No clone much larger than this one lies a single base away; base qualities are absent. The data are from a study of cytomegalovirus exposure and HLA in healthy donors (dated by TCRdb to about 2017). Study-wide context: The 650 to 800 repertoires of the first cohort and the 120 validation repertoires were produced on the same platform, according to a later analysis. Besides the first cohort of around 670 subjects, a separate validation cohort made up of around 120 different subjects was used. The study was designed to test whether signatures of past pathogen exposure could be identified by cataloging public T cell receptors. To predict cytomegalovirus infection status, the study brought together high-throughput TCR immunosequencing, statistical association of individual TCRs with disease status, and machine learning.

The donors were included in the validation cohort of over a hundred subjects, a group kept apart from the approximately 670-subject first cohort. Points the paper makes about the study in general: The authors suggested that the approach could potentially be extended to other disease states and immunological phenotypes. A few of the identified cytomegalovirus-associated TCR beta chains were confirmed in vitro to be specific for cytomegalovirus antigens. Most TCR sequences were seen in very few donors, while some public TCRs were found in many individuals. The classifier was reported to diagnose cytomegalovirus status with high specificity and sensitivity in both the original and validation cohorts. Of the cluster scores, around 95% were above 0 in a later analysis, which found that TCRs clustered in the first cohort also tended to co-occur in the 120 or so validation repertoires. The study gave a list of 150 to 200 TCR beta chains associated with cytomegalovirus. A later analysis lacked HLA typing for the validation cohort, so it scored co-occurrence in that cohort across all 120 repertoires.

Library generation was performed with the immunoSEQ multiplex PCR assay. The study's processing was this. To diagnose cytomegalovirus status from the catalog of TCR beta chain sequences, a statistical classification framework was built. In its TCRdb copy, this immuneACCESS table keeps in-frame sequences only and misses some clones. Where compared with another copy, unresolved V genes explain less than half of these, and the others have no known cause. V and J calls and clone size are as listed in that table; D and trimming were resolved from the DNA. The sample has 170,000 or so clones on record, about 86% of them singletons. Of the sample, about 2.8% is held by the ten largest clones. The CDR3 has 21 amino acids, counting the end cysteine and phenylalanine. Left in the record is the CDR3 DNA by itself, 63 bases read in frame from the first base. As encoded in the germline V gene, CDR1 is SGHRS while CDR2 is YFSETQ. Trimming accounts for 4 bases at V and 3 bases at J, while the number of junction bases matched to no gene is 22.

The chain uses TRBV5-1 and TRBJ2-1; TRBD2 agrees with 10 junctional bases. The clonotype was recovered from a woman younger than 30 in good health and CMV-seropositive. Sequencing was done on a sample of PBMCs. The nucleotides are TGCGCCAGCAGCGAGGTCCGACTAGCGGGTGGTGACCACAAAAACTACAATGAGCAGTTCTTC. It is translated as CASSEVRLAGGDHKNYNEQFF.